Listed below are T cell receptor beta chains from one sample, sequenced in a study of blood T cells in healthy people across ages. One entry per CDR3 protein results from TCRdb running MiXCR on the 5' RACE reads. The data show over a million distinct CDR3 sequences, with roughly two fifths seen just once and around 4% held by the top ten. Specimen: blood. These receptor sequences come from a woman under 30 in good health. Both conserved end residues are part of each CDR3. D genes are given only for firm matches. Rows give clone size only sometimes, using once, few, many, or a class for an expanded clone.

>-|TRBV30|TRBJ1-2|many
CAWRQRSGHFMANTF
TGTGCCTGGAGGCAACGCTCGGGACATTTCATGGCTAACACCTTC
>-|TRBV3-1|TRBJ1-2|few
CASSQDWAGRGYTF
TGTGCCAGCAGCCAAGATTGGGCAGGCCGTGGCTACACCTTC
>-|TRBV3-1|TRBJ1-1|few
CASSQVSRPGTEAFF
TGTGCCAGCAGCCAAGTTAGTCGACCGGGAACAGAAGCTTTCTTT
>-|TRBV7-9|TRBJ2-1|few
CACHRLGPISYNEQFF
TGTGCCTGCCACCGATTGGGGCCAATCTCCTACAATGAGCAGTTCTTC
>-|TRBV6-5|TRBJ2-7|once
CASSYGRGDRSADEQYF
TGTGCCAGCAGTTACGGCAGGGGGGATAGGAGTGCGGACGAGCAGTACTTC
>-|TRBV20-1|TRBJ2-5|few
CSAAPRETQYF
TGCAGTGCTGCCCCTAGGGAGACCCAGTACTTC
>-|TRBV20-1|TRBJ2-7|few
CSARATDDYEQYF
TGCAGTGCTCGAGCGACAGACGATTACGAGCAGTACTTC
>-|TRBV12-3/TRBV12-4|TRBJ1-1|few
CASSFLVRIGTHHTEAFF
TGTGCCAGCAGTTTCCTCGTCCGGATCGGGACGCATCACACTGAAGCTTTCTTT
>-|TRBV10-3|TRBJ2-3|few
CAIRIGGGLGTDTQYF
TGTGCCATCAGGATTGGAGGGGGCCTTGGAACAGATACGCAGTATTTT
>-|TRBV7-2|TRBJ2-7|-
CASSASIRDGLVYF
TGTGCCAGCAGCGCCTCGATCCGGGACGGATTGGTGTACTTC
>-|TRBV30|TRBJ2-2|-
CAWSVQNTGELFF
TGTGCCTGGAGTGTGCAAAACACCGGGGAGCTGTTTTTT
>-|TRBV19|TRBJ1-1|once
CASSISVVTEAFF
TGTGCCAGTAGTATCTCGGTAGTCACTGAAGCTTTCTTT
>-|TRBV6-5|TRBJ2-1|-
CASRPASRGWNEQFF
TGTGCCAGCAGACCAGCCTCCCGGGGGTGGAATGAGCAGTTCTTC
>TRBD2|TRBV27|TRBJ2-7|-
CAEGLAGVSAYEQYF
TGTGCCGAGGGACTAGCGGGAGTTAGCGCCTACGAGCAGTACTTC
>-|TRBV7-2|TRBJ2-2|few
CASSLVPNPAGELFF
TGTGCCAGCAGCTTAGTGCCAAACCCTGCGGGGGAGCTGTTTTTT
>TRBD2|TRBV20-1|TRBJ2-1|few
CRASQREDRNEQFF
TGCAGGGCCTCCCAACGGGAGGATCGCAATGAGCAGTTCTTC
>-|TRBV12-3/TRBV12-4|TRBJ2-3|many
CASSLGGGGDTQYF
TGTGCCAGCAGTTTAGGGGGGGGCGGCGATACGCAGTATTTT
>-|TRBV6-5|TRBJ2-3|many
CASSYLRGTDTQYF
TGTGCCAGCAGTTACCTCAGGGGCACAGATACGCAGTATTTT
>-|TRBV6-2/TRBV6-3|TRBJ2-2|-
CASKESTGELFF
TGTGCCAGCAAAGAGTCCACCGGGGAGCTGTTTTTT
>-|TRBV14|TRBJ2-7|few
CASSQAAYYEQYF
TGTGCCAGCAGCCAAGCGGCCTACTACGAGCAGTACTTC
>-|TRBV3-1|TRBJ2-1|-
CASSLGRGEREFF
TGTGCCAGCAGCCTTGGTCGGGGAGAGCGGGAGTTCTTC
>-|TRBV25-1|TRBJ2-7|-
CASSHGYSYEQYF
TGTGCCAGCAGTCATGGTTACTCCTACGAGCAGTACTTC
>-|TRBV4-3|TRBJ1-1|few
CASSQVRGGTEAFF
TGCGCCAGCAGCCAAGTCCGAGGGGGTACTGAAGCTTTCTTT
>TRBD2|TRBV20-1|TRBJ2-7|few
CSASLGGSSYEQYF
TGCAGTGCTTCCCTCGGGGGGAGCTCCTACGAGCAGTACTTC
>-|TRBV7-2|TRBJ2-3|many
CASSLTRRGADTQYF
TGTGCCAGCAGCTTAACACGCAGGGGTGCAGATACGCAGTATTTT
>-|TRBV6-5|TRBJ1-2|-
CASSYGRDQSYGYTF
TGTGCCAGCAGTTACGGGCGGGACCAATCCTATGGCTACACCTTC
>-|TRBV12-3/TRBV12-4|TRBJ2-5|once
CASSGIAGPHNEQYF
TGTGCCAGCAGCGGGATCGCGGGCCCCCACAATGAGCAGTACTTC
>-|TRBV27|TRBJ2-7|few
CASSLSVTGWNEQYF
TGTGCCAGCAGTTTATCGGTAACGGGGTGGAACGAGCAGTACTTC
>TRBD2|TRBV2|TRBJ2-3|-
CASSARLAGGPKDTQYF
TGTGCCAGCAGTGCCCGACTAGCGGGAGGGCCTAAGGATACGCAGTATTTT
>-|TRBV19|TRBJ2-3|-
CASRASITRTDTQYF
TGTGCCAGTAGAGCAAGCATTACTCGCACAGATACGCAGTATTTT
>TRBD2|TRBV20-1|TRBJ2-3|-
CSARDGRGSTDTQYF
TGCAGTGCTAGAGATGGGCGGGGGAGCACAGATACGCAGTATTTT
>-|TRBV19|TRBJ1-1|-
CASRFGVNTEAFF
TGTGCCAGTAGATTTGGAGTGAACACTGAAGCTTTCTTT
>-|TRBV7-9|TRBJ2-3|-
CASSSVRLSTDTQYF
TGTGCCAGCAGCTCCGTCAGACTTAGCACAGATACGCAGTATTTT
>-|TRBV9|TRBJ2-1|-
CASSVLSGTYNEQFF
TGTGCCAGCAGCGTACTTAGCGGAACTTACAATGAGCAGTTCTTC
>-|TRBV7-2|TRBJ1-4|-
CASSSISGGEKLFF
TGTGCCAGCAGCTCGATTTCGGGGGGTGAAAAACTGTTTTTT
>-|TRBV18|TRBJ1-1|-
CASSPRTVVITEAFF
TGTGCCAGCTCACCACGGACAGTTGTAATCACTGAAGCTTTCTTT
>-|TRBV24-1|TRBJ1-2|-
CATSGRHTNYGYTF
TGTGCCACCAGTGGAAGGCATACTAACTATGGCTACACCTTC
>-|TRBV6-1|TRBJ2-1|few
CASSEFITGPNEQFF
TGTGCCAGCAGTGAATTTATTACAGGACCAAATGAGCAGTTCTTC
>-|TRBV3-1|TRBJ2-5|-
CASSLFEAGQETQYF
TGTGCCAGCAGCCTATTCGAGGCAGGGCAAGAGACCCAGTACTTC
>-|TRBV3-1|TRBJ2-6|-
CTSSQGHSGANVLTF
TGTACCAGCAGCCAAGGGCACTCTGGGGCCAACGTCCTGACTTTC
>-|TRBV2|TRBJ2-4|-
CASSDTLKNIQYF
TGTGCCAGCAGTGACACCCTAAAAAACATTCAGTACTTC
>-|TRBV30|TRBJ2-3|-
CACRGLTGVDTQYF
TGTGCCTGTCGGGGACTGACTGGGGTGGATACGCAGTATTTT
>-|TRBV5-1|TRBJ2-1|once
CASSDPPSNEQFF
TGCGCCAGCAGCGATCCTCCTAGCAATGAGCAGTTCTTC
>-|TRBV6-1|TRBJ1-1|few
CASHLSPGTVYRITEAFF
TGTGCCAGCCACCTATCCCCGGGGACCGTCTATCGCATCACTGAAGCTTTCTTT
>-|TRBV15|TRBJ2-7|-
CATSRAEHSYEQYF
TGTGCCACCAGCAGAGCGGAACACTCCTACGAGCAGTACTTC
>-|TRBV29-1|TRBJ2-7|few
CSVAPRAGTYEQYF
TGCAGCGTTGCCCCCCGGGCGGGAACCTACGAGCAGTACTTC
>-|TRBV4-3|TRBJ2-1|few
CASSDGPGANEQFF
TGCGCCAGCAGTGACGGGCCGGGAGCGAATGAGCAGTTCTTC
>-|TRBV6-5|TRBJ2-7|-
CASGNLYEQYF
TGTGCCAGCGGGAATCTCTACGAGCAGTACTTC
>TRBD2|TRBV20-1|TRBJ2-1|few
CSARPLSGRARGGNEQFF
TGCAGTGCTAGACCCCTTAGCGGGAGGGCCAGGGGCGGGAATGAGCAGTTCTTC
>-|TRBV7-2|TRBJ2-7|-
CASSLITGSYNEQYF
TGTGCCAGCAGCTTAATAACGGGCTCCTACAATGAGCAGTACTTC
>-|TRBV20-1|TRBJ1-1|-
CSADKDLNTEAFF
TGCAGTGCTGACAAGGACTTGAACACTGAAGCTTTCTTT
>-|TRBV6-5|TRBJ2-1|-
CASSYSAISGLSSSYNEQFF
TGTGCCAGCAGTTACTCGGCAATCTCTGGGCTCTCGAGCTCCTACAATGAGCAGTTCTTC